This T cell receptor (beta chain) comes out of a study of post-analysis software for immune sequencing data. Study-level findings and limits: There were five or six TRBV segments more frequent in patients than controls, and TRBV5-6, TRBV5-1 and TRBV20-1 were among them.

Germline assignment: CDR1 SGHVS and CDR2 FQNEAQ. The CDR3 extends over 16 amino acids. V gave up 5 bases and J gave up 3 bases; unmatched junction bases: 11. Unique molecular identifiers were carried by the TCR beta cDNA libraries. Via MiXCR, TCRdb re-called the PCR reads, giving one row per CDR3 protein. The repertoire holds more than 350,000 distinct CDR3 sequences, with about 39% as singletons. As concerns this clonotype: The antigen remains undetermined.

The material sequenced was blood. The clonotype was recovered from a girl aged 2 to 9 with multiple sclerosis. V usage is TRBV7-8 and J usage is TRBJ2-3, with TRBD1 matching over 7 bases. The DNA for the CDR3 is TGTGCCAGCAGCACCCGACAGGGTCTAATTACAGATACGCAGTATTTT. Its translation: CASSTRQGLITDTQYF.